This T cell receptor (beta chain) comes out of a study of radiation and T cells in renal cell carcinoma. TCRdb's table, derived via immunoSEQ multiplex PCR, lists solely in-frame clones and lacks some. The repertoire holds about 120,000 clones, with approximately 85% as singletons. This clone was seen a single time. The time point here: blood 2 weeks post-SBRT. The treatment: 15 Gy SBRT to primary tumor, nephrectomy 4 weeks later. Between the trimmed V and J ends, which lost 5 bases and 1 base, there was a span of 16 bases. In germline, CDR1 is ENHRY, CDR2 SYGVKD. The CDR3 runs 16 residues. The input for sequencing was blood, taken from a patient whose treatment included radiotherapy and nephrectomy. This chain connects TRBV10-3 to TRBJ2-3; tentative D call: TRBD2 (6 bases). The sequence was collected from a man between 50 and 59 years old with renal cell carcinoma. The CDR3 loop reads CAISLNPGLGTDTQYF. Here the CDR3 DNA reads TGTGCCATCAGTCTAAATCCGGGACTTGGCACAGATACGCAGTATTTT.